The 5 T cell receptor beta chains below all came from one sample that was sequenced in a study of T cells after somatic rescue of genetic block. Sequencing was performed with immunoSEQ multiplex PCR; in TCRdb, only in-frame clones are kept and a portion is missing. The sample includes roughly 67,000 clones, just under 95% of them seen just once. The sequenced sample was peripheral blood mononuclear cells (PBMCs). The receptors here all came from a man aged 35 to 55.

This chain links TRBV6-5 with TRBJ2-3; 7 positions agree with TRBD1. Per the germline V gene, CDR1 is MNHEY and CDR2 is SVGAGI. Trimming at V came to 6 bases and at J to 0 bases, leaving 6 bases not matched to a gene. The CDR3 sequence is 15 residues long. This CDR3 reads CASSKGQISTDTQYF. The CDR3 DNA reads as TGTGCCAGCAGCAAGGGACAGATAAGCACAGATACGCAGTATTTT.

J is TRBJ2-3 and V is TRBV28, with D perhaps assigned TRBD1 or TRBD2 (5 bases each). Trimming pared 6 bases from V and 2 bases from J, leaving 9 bases between. Per the germline V gene, CDR1 is MDHEN and CDR2 is SYDVKM. The CDR3 totals 13 residues. Here the CDR3 DNA reads TGTGCCAGCAGCCGGGACGACACAGATACGCAGTATTTT. It encodes CASSRDDTDTQYF.

The chain links TRBV27 to TRBJ2-3, with 10 bases that match TRBD1. CDR3 length: 15 amino acids. V lost 2 bases to trimming and J lost 6 bases; unmatched junction nucleotides: 5. CDR1 is MNHEY and CDR2 is SMNVEV in the germline V gene (reference sequence). The CDR3 DNA is TGTGCCAGCAGTTTACGGGACAGGGGTTTTGATACGCAGTATTTT. It codes for CASSLRDRGFDTQYF.

V and J are TRBV18 and TRBJ2-3, with 10 positions matching TRBD2. The CDR3 length is 17 residues. Germline loops: CDR1 KGHSH, CDR2 LQKENI. V was pared by 3 bases and J by 4 bases, with 10 bases of the junction left unmatched. This CDR3 is CASSPSPAGGPADTQYF. DNA for the CDR3: TGTGCCAGCTCACCCAGCCCAGCGGGAGGGCCCGCAGATACGCAGTATTTT.

This chain connects TRBV28 to TRBJ2-1; 11 bases align to TRBD2. This CDR3 is built from 14 residues. CDR1 is MDHEN and CDR2 is SYDVKM in the germline V gene. V lost 6 bases, J lost 5 bases, and 3 bases stayed unmatched. CDR3 DNA sequence: TGTGCCAGCAGAACTAGCGGGAGAGACAATGAGCAGTTCTTC. Its translation: CASRTSGRDNEQFF.